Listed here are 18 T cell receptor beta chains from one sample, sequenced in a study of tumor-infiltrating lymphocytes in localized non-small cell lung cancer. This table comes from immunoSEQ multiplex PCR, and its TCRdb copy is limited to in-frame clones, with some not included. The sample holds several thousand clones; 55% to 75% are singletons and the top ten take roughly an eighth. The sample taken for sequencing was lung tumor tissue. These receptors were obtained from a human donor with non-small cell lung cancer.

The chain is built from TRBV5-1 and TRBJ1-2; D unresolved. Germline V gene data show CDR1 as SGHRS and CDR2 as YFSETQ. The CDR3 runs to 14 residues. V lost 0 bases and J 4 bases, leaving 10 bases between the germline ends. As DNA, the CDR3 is TGCGCCAGCAGCTTGGAATCAGGCCTCTATGGCTACACCTTC. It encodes CASSLESGLYGYTF.

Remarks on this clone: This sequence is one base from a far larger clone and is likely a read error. The CDR3 loop is CASSLRTADGYTF. Here the CDR3 DNA reads TGTGCCAGCAGCTTAAGGACAGCTGATGGCTACACCTTC. This chain uses TRBV13 with TRBJ1-2; TRBD1 is a possible D gene (6 bases). The CDR3 is 13 amino acids. The ends were cut back, 2 bases at V and 6 bases at J, with 10 bases in the middle. Germline lookup yields CDR1 PRHDT and CDR2 FYEKMQ (reference sequence).

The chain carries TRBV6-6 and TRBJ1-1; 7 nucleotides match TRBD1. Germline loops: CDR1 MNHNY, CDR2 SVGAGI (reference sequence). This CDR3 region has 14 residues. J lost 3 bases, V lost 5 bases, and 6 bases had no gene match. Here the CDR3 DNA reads TGTGCCAGCAGTCGACAGGGTCCGGACACTGAAGCTTTCTTT. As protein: CASSRQGPDTEAFF.

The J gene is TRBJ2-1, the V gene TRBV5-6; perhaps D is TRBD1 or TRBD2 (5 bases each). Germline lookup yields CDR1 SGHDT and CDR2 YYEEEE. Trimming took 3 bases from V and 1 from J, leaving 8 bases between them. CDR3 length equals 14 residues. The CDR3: CASSWDLSYNEQFF. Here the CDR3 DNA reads TGTGCCAGCAGCTGGGACCTGTCCTACAATGAGCAGTTCTTC.

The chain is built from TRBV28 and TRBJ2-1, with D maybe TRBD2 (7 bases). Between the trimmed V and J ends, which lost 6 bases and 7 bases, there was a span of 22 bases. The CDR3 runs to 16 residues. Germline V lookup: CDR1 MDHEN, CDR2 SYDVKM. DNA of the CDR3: TGTGCCAGCAGGGGAGGTTGGGGGGGCACCCCAAATGAGCAGTTCTTC. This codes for CASRGGWGGTPNEQFF.

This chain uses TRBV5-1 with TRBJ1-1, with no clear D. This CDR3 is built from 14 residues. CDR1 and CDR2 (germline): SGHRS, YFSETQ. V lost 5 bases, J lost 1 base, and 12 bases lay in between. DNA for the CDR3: TGCGCCAGCAGACTCCACGACGGGAACACTGAAGCTTTCTTT. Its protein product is CASRLHDGNTEAFF. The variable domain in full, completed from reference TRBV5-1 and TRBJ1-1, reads KAGVTQTPRYLIKTRGQQVTLSCSPISGHRSVSWYQQTPGQGLQFLFEYFSETQRNKGNFPGRFSGRQFSNSRSEMNVSTLELGDSALYLCASRLHDGNTEAFFGQGTRLTVV.

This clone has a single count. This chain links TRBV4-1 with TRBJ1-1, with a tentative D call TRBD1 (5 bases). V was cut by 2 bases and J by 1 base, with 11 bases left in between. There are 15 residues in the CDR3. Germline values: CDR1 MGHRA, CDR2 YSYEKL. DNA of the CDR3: TGCGCCAGCAGCCAAACCACAGGTCGGAACACTGAAGCTTTCTTT. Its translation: CASSQTTGRNTEAFF.

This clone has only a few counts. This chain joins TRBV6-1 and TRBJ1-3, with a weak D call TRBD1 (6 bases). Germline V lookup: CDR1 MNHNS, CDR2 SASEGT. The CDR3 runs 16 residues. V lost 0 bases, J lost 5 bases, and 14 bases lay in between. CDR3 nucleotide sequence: TGTGCCAGCAGTGAAGCGCTACAGGGCGGAAGAAACACCATATATTTT. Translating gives CASSEALQGGRNTIYF.

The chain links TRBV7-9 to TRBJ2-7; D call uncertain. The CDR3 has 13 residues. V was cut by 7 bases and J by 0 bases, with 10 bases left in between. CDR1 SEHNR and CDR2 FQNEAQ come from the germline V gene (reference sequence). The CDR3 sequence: CASTNRDSYEQYF. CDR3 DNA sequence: TGTGCCAGCACTAACAGAGACTCCTACGAGCAGTACTTC.

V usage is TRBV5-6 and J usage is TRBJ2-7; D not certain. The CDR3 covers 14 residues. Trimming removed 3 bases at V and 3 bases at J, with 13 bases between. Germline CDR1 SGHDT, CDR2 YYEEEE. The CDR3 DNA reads TGTGCCAGCAGCTCCTGTCCAGGAGACTACGAGCAGTACGTC. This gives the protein CASSSCPGDYEQYV.

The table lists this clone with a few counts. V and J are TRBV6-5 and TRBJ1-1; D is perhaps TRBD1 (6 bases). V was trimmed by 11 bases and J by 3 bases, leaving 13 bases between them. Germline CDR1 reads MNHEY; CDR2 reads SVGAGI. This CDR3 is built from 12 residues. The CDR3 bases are TGTGCCCCGGATAGGGGGTACACTGAAGCTTTCTTT. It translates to CAPDRGYTEAFF.

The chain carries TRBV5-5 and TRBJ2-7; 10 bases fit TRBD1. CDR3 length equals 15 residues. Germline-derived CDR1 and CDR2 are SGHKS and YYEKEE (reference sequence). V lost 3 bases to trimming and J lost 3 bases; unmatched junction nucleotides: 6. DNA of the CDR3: TGTGCCAGCAGCTACGGGACAGGGGACAACTACGAGCAGTACGTC. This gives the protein CASSYGTGDNYEQYV.

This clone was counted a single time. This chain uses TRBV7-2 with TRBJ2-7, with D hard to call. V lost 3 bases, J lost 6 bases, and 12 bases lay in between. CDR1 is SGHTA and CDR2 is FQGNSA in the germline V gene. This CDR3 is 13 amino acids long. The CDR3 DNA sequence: TGTGCCAGCAGCTTGAGCTCCGGGTTCGAGCAGTACGTC. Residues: CASSLSSGFEQYV.

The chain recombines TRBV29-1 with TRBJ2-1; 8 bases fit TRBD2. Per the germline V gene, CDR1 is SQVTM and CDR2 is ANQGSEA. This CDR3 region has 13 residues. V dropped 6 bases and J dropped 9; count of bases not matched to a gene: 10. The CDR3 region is CSVLPGGGAEQFF. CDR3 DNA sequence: TGCAGCGTCCTACCGGGGGGGGGCGCTGAGCAGTTCTTC.

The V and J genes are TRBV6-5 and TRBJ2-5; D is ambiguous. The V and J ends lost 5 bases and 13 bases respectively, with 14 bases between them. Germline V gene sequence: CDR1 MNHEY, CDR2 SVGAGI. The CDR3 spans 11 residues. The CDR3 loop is CASSIGPVPYF. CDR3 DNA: TGTGCCAGCAGTATAGGGCCCGTTCCGTACTTC.

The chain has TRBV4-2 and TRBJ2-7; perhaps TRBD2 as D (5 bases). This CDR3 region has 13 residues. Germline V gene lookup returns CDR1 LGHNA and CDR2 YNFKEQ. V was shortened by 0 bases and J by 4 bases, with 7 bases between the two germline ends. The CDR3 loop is CASSQDRGYEQYF. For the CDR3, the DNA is TGTGCCAGCAGCCAAGATCGGGGATACGAGCAGTACTTC.

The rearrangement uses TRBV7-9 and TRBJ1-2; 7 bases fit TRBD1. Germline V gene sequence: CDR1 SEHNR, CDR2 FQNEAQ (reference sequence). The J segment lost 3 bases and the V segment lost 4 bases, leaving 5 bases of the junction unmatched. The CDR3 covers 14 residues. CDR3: CASSYTGADYGYTF. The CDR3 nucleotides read TGTGCCAGCAGCTACACAGGGGCCGACTATGGCTACACCTTC.

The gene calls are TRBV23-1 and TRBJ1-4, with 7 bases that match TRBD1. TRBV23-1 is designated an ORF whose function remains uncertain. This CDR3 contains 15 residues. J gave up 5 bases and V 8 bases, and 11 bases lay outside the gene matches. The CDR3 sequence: CASSVPTGQNEKLFF. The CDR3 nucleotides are TGCGCCAGCTCGGTCCCGACAGGGCAAAATGAAAAACTGTTTTTT.